Sequencing of this T cell receptor beta chain was carried out in a study of T cell repertoires in aging, cancer and after chemotherapy. Study background: The whole study produced a dataset of millions of TCR reads. Whole-study results and caveats: Across the chemotherapy interval, each cancer cohort showed higher median generation probability, suggesting thymic rebound. No conclusions about immunological memory after chemotherapy can be drawn from the repertoire data. Age-matched healthy donors had significantly more diverse, less clonal blood TCR repertoires than untreated cancer patients.

Rearranged V-D-J TRB sequences were amplified with a mixed TRB-A/B primer pool. Using its own MiXCR run on the multiplex PCR reads, TCRdb lists one record per CDR3 protein. The sample holds over 6,000 distinct CDR3 sequences, roughly 35% seen once. This clonotype has more than one count but fewer than ten. Antigen: not known. V was clipped by 1 base and J by 5 bases, with 8 bases between them. The CDR3 loop spans 13 amino acids. The germline gives CDR1 MNHEY, CDR2 SMNVEV (reference sequence). Amplification of TCR beta used genomic DNA extracted from peripheral blood. This clonotype was obtained from a human donor in good health. J is TRBJ2-5 and V is TRBV27; D not certain. Sequenced sample: blood. This CDR3 reads CASSLFPRETQYF. Here the CDR3 DNA reads TGTGCCAGCAGTTTATTCCCACGGGAGACCCAGTACTTC.